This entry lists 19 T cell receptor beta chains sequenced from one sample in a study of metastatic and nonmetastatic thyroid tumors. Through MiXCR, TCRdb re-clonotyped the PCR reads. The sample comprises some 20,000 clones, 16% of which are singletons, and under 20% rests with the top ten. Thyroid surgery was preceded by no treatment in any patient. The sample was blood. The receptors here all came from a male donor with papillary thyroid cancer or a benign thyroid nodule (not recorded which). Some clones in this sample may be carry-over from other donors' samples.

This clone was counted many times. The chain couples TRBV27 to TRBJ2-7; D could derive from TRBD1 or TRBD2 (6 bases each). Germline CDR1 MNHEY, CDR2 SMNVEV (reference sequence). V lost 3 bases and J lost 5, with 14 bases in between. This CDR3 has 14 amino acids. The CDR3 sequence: CASSFEGGYNEQYF. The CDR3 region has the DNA TGTGCCAGCAGTTTTGAGGGGGGCTACAACGAGCAGTACTTC.

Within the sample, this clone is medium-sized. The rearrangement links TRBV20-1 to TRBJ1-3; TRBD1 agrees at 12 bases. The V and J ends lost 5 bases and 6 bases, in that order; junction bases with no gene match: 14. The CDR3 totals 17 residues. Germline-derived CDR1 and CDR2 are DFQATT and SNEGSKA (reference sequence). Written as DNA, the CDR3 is TGCAGTGCTCCCGGGACAGGGGGCTTTGCTTCAAAAAACACCATATATTTT. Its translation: CSAPGTGGFASKNTIYF.

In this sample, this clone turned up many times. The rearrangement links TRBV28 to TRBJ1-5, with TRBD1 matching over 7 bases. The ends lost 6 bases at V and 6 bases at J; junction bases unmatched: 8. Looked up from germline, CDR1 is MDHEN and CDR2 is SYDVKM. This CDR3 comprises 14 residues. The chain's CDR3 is CASRYQGVSQPQHF. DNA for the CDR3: TGTGCCAGCAGATATCAGGGGGTTAGTCAGCCCCAGCATTTT.

The CDR3 region has the DNA TGTGCCAGCAGCTTAGATAATCAGTCCTACGAGCAGTACTTC. This encodes CASSLDNQSYEQYF. J is TRBJ2-7 and V is TRBV7-2; D gene ambiguous. The CDR3 is 14 residues long. Trimming removed 1 base at V and 1 base at J, with 8 bases between. The germline V gene encodes CDR1 SGHTA and CDR2 FQGNSA.

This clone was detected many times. The CDR3 sequence: CASSLAMGQGYEQYF. The CDR3 DNA is TGTGCCAGCAGCTTAGCAATGGGGCAGGGCTACGAGCAGTACTTC. The rearrangement joins TRBV7-2 to TRBJ2-7, with a possible D match to TRBD1 (5 bases). Germline CDR1 and CDR2: SGHTA and FQGNSA. CDR3 length: 15 residues. V gave up 0 bases and J gave up 3 bases, with 12 bases separating them.

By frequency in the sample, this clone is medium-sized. The CDR3 protein is CSADSSISNQPQHF. In DNA, the CDR3 is TGCAGTGCCGACAGTAGTATAAGCAATCAGCCCCAGCATTTT. The chain couples TRBV20-1 to TRBJ1-5; possible D gene TRBD1, 5 bases. This CDR3 has 14 residues. V lost 6 bases, J lost 1 base, and 13 bases lay in between. Germline CDR1 and CDR2: DFQATT and SNEGSKA (reference sequence).

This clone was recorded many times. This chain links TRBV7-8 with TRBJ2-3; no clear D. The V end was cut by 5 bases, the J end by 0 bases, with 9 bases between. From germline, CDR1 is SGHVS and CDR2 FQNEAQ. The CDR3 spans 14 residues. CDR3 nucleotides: TGTGCCAGCAGCCTGAGACACAGCACAGATACGCAGTATTTT. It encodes CASSLRHSTDTQYF.

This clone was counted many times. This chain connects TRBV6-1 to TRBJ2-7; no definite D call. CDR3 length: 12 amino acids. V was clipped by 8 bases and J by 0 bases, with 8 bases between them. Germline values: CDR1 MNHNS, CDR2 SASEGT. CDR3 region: CASASGSYEQYF. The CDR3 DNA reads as TGTGCCAGCGCTTCAGGCTCCTACGAGCAGTACTTC.

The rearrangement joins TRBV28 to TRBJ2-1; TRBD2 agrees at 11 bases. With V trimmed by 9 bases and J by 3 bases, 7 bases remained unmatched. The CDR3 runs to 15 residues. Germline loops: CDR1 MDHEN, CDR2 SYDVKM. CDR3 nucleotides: TGTGCCAGTCCCATACTAGCGGGGGACTACAATGAGCAGTTCTTC. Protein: CASPILAGDYNEQFF.

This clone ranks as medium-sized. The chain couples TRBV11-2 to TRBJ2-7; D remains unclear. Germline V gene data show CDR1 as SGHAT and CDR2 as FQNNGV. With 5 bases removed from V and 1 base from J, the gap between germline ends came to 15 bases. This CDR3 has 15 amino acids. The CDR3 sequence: CASSPHIPGSYEQYF. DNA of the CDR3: TGTGCCAGCAGCCCACACATCCCAGGTTCCTACGAGCAGTACTTC. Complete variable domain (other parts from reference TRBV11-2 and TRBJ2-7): EAGVAQSPRYKIIEKRQSVAFWCNPISGHATLYWYQQILGQGPKLLIQFQNNGVVDDSQLPKDRFSAERLKGVDSTLKIQPAKLEDSAVYLCASSPHIPGSYEQYFGPGTRLTVT.

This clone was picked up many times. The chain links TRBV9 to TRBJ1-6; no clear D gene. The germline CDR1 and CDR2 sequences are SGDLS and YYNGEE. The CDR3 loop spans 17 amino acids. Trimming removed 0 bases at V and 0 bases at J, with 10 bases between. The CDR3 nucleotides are TGTGCCAGCAGCGTAGCTACGAGGAGCTCCTATAATTCACCCCTCCACTTT. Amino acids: CASSVATRSSYNSPLHF.

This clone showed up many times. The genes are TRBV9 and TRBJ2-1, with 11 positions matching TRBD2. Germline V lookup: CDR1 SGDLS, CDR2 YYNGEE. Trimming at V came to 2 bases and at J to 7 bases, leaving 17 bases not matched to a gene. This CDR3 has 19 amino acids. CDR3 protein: CASSVLAGGPDGGANEQFF. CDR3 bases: TGTGCCAGCAGCGTTTTAGCGGGAGGGCCAGACGGGGGGGCGAATGAGCAGTTCTTC.

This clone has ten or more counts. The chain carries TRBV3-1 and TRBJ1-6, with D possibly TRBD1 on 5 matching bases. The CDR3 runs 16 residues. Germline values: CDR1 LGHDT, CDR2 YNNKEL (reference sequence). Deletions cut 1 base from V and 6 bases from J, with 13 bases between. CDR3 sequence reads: CASSQVRGARNSPLHF. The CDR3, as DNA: TGTGCCAGCAGCCAAGTTCGAGGGGCTCGTAATTCACCCCTCCACTTT. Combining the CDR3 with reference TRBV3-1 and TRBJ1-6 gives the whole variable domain DTAVSQTPKYLVTQMGNDKSIKCEQNLGHDTMYWYKQDSKKFLKIMFSYNNKELIINETVPNRFSPKSPDKAHLNLHINSLELGDSAVYFCASSQVRGARNSPLHFGNGTRLTVT.

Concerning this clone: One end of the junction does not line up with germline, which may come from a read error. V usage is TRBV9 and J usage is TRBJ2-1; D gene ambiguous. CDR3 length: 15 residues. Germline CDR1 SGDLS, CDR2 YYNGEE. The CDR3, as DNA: TGTGCCAGCAGCGCCCCAAACATGGTGCTGGAGCCCCCACTCTTC. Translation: CASSAPNMVLEPPLF.

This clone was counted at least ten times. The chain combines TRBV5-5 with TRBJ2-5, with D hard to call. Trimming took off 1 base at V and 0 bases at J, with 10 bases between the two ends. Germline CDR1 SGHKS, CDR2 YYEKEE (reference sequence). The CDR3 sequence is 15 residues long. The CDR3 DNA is TGTGCCAGCAGCTTGCCCAGGACGTACCAAGAGACCCAGTACTTC. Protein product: CASSLPRTYQETQYF.

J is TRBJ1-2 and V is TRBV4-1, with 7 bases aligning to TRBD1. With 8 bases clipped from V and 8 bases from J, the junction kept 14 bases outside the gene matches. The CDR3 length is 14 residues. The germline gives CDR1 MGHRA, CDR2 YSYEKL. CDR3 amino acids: CASRRPGTAGGYTF. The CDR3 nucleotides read TGCGCCAGCCGAAGACCGGGGACAGCGGGGGGCTACACCTTC.

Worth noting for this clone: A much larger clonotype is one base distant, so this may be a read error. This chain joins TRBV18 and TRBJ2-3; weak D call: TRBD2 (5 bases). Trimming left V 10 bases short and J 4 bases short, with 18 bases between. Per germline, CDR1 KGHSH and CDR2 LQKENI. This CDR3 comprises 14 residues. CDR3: CANFPEGSADTQYF. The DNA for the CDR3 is TGTGCCAACTTCCCGGAAGGGAGCGCAGATACGCAGTATTTT. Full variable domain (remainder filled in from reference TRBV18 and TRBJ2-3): NAGVMQNPRHLVRRRGQEARLRCSPMKGHSHVYWYRQLPEEGLKFMVYLQKENIIDESGMPKERFSAEFPKEGPSILRIQQVVRGDSAAYFCANFPEGSADTQYFGPGTRLTVL.

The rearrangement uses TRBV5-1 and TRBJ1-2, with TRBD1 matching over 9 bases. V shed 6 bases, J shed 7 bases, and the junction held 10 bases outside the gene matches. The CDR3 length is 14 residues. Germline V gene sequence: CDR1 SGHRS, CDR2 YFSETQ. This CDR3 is CASKVDRGGSGYTF. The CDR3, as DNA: TGCGCCAGCAAGGTGGACAGGGGAGGAAGTGGCTACACCTTC.

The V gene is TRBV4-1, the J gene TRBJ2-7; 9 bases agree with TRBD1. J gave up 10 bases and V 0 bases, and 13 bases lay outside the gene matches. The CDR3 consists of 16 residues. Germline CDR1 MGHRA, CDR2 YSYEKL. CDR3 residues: CASSQELGQGLWDQYF. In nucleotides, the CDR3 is TGCGCCAGCAGCCAAGAACTGGGACAGGGTCTGTGGGACCAGTACTTC.